The 9 T cell receptor beta chains listed next were all sequenced from one sample in a study of cytomegalovirus exposure and HLA in healthy donors. The study ran its PCR with 60 Vbeta and 13 Jbeta primers. The table came from immunoSEQ multiplex PCR; TCRdb's copy has only in-frame clones and leaves some out. The sample has 100,000 or so clones; about 68% are singletons. Sample: PBMCs. The receptors derive from a male donor in good health and CMV-seropositive.

The chain joins TRBV7-2 to TRBJ1-1; no clear D. The CDR3 spans 13 residues. The V end lost 3 bases, the J end lost 2 bases, and 7 bases lay between the germline ends. Germline V lookup: CDR1 SGHTA, CDR2 FQGNSA. The CDR3 is CASSFSVNTEAFF. Written as DNA, the CDR3 is TGTGCCAGCAGCTTCTCCGTCAACACTGAAGCTTTCTTT.

V is TRBV5-1 and J is TRBJ1-2; TRBD1 might be the D (6 bases). In germline, CDR1 is SGHRS, CDR2 YFSETQ. This CDR3 region has 14 residues. Trimming removed 2 bases from V and 3 bases from J, with 11 bases in between. CDR3 nucleotides: TGCGCCAGCAGCTTCGGGACAAGGGACTATGGCTACACCTTC. It translates to CASSFGTRDYGYTF.

The chain uses TRBV2 and TRBJ2-3; unclear D gene. The CDR3 consists of 14 residues. Germline CDR1 SNHLY, CDR2 FYNNEI. Trimming shortened V by 1 base and J by 0 bases, and 5 bases separated the two germline ends. CDR3 in amino acids: CASSEVTSTDTQYF. The CDR3 region has the DNA TGTGCCAGCAGTGAAGTTACTAGCACAGATACGCAGTATTTT.

The chain employs TRBV25-1 and TRBJ2-7, with TRBD1 identical over 7 bases. J gave up 4 bases and V 7 bases, and 13 bases lay outside the gene matches. The CDR3 loop spans 15 amino acids. CDR1 is MGHDK, CDR2 SYGVNS, per germline. The CDR3 DNA is TGTGCCAGCACCGTCAGGGACAGTACTCGGTACGAGCAGTACTTC. This gives the protein CASTVRDSTRYEQYF.

The V call is TRBV5-1, the J call TRBJ2-1; tentatively, D is TRBD2 (7 bases). V gave up 4 bases and J gave up 2 bases, with 16 bases separating them. The CDR3 totals 16 residues. CDR1 is SGHRS, CDR2 YFSETQ, per germline. CDR3 region: CASSGGGLAAYNEQFF. As DNA, the CDR3 is TGCGCCAGCAGCGGGGGCGGGCTAGCGGCCTACAATGAGCAGTTCTTC.

The genes are TRBV10-2 and TRBJ1-1, with 8 positions matching TRBD1. This CDR3 spans 12 amino acids. Germline lookup yields CDR1 WSHSY and CDR2 SAAADI. Trimming at V came to 4 bases and at J to 11 bases, leaving 6 bases not matched to a gene. CDR3 sequence: CASSAGQGSAFF. The CDR3 DNA is TGCGCCAGCAGTGCCGGACAGGGTTCGGCTTTCTTT.

The genes are TRBV29-1 and TRBJ2-7, with D tentatively TRBD2 (5 bases). Trimming shortened V by 4 bases and J by 6 bases, and 13 bases separated the two germline ends. CDR1 is SQVTM, CDR2 ANQGSEA, per germline. The CDR3 totals 12 residues. The DNA of the CDR3 is TGCAGCGTTGTTATGCAAGGGAGCGAGCAGTACTTC. This codes for CSVVMQGSEQYF.

The chain joins TRBV4-3 to TRBJ1-4; D is ambiguous. The V end lost 0 bases, the J end lost 7 bases, and 15 bases lay between the germline ends. Germline V lookup: CDR1 LGHNA, CDR2 YSLEER. CDR3 length equals 16 residues. The CDR3 protein is CASSQDPSGFGEKLFF. Written as DNA, the CDR3 is TGCGCCAGCAGCCAAGATCCTTCGGGGTTCGGTGAAAAACTGTTTTTT.

This chain uses TRBV6-5 with TRBJ2-4, with 7 bases fitting TRBD1. Trimming at V came to 2 bases and at J to 3 bases, leaving 4 bases not matched to a gene. Germline CDR1 reads MNHEY; CDR2 reads SVGAGI. The CDR3 covers 15 residues. CDR3 protein: CASSYTGAHKNIQYF. CDR3 in DNA: TGTGCCAGCAGTTACACAGGGGCCCACAAAAACATTCAGTACTTC.